This TCR beta chain originates from a study of CD8+CD57+ T cells in acquired aplastic anemia. Study-level information: When averaged, DNA from sorted CD4+ and CD8+ cells came to 3.2 ug. Study-wide findings and caveats: Patients and controls were found to share 25 to 35 CD8+ CDR3 sequences.

As for this clonotype: No antigen is known for it.

Whoever was chosen for sequencing had shown CD8+CD57+ cell expansion by flow cytometry. There were no patients without severe acquired aplastic anemia. Receipt of therapy had not occurred in any patient by the time of blood sampling. CDR3 and TCR beta VDJ profiling relied on a genomic DNA template. MiXCR, applied by TCRdb to the reads, yields one record per CDR3 protein. The sample contains 260,000 or so distinct CDR3 sequences, 45% to 50% of which appear only once. The germline V gene encodes CDR1 LGHNT and CDR2 FRNRAP. This CDR3 is 12 amino acids long. The sequenced sample was sorted CD4+, CD8+, or CD8+CD57+ T cells (not recorded which) from PBMCs. This TCR was sampled from a human donor with aplastic anemia. The J gene is TRBJ2-7, the V gene TRBV12-5, with unresolved D. The CDR3 DNA is TGTGCCAGCAGTCCGTCGGGCTACGAGCAGTACTTC. This codes for CASSPSGYEQYF.